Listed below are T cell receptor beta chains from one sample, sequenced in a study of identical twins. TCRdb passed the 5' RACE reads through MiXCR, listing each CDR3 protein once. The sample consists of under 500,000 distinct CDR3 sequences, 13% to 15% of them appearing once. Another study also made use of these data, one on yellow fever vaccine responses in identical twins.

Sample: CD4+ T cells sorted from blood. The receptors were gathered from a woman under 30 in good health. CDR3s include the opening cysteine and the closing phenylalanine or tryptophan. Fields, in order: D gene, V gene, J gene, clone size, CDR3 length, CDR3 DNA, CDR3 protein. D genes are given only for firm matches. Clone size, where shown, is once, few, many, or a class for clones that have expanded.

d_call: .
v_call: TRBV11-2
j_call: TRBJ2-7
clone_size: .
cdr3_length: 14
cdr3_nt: TGTGCCAGCAGCAGGACGGACACGCTCTACGAGCAGTACTTC
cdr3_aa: CASSRTDTLYEQYF

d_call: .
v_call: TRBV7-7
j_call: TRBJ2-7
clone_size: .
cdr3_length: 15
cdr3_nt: TGTGCTAGCAGCTCCTCTTCAACGGGGGCGGGCGAGCAGTACTTC
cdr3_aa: CASSSSSTGAGEQYF

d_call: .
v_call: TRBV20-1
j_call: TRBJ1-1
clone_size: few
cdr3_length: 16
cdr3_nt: TGCAGTGCTAGAGATCTCGGACGCAAGGCGGACACTGAAGCTTTCTTT
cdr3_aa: CSARDLGRKADTEAFF

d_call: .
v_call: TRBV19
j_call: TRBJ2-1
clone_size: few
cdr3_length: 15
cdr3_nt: TGTGCCAGTGGGCTGGTAGCGGACTCCTACAATGAGCAGTTCTTC
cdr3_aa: CASGLVADSYNEQFF

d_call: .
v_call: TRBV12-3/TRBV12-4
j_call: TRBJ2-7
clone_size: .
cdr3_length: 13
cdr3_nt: TGTGCCAGCAGTTTAATACTGGGTCACGAGCAGTACTTC
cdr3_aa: CASSLILGHEQYF

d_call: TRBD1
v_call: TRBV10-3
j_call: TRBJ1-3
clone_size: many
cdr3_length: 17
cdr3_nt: TGTGCCATCAGTGAGCCTAGGACAGGGGTATCTGGAAACACCATATATTTT
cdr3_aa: CAISEPRTGVSGNTIYF

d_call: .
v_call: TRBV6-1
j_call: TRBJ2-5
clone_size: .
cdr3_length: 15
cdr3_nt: TGTGCCAGTACTTTGACCCACGCCCTTGTAGCGACCCAGTACTTC
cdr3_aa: CASTLTHALVATQYF

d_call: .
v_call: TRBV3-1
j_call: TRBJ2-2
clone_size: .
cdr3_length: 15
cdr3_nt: TGTGCCAGCAGCCAACGGGGACAAGCCACCGGGGAGCTGTTTTTT
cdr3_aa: CASSQRGQATGELFF

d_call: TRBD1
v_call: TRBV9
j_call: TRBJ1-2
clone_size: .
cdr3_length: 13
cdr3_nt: TGTGCCAGCAGCGCGGGACAGTTCTATGGCTACACCTTC
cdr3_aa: CASSAGQFYGYTF

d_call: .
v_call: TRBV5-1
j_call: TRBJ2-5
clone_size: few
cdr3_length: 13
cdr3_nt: TGCGCCAGCAGCTCACTAGCTCAAGAGACCCAGTACTTC
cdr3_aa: CASSSLAQETQYF

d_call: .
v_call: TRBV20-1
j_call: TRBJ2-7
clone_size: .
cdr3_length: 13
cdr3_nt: TGCAGTGCTAGAAAAGGCTGGATGGGGGAGCAGTACTTC
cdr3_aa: CSARKGWMGEQYF

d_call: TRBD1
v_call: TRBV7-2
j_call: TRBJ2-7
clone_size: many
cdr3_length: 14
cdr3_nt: TGTGCCAGCAGTTCAGGACAGGCCCCCTACGAGCAGTACTTC
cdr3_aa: CASSSGQAPYEQYF

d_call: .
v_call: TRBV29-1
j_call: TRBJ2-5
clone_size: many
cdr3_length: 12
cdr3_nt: TGCAGCGGGGGACGGCCTAAAGAGACCCAGTACTTC
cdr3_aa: CSGGRPKETQYF

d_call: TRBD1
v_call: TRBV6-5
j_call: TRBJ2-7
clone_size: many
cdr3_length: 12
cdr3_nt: TGTGCCAGCAGAGGGGGCAGATACGAGCAGTACTTC
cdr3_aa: CASRGGRYEQYF

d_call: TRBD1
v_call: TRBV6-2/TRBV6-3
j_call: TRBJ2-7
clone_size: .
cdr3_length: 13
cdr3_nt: TGTGCCAGCAGGGGGACAGGTTCTCACGAGCAGTACTTC
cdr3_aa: CASRGTGSHEQYF

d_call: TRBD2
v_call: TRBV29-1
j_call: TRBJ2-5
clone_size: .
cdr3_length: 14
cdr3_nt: TGCAGCGTGACCCGACTAGCGGGACAAGAGACCCAGTACTTC
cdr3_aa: CSVTRLAGQETQYF

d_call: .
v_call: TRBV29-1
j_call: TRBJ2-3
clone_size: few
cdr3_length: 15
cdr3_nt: TGCAGCGTTGAATCCTACAGCCCAAACGCAGATACGCAGTATTTT
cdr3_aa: CSVESYSPNADTQYF

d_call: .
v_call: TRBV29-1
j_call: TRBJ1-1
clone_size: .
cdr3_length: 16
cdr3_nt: TGCAGCGTTGAAGACCGTTTAAATAGGGGAGGGGGTGAAGCTTTCTTT
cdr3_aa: CSVEDRLNRGGGEAFF

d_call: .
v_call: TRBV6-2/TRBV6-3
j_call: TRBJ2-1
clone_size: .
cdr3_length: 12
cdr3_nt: TGTGCCAGCAGCGAACAGGGAAATCGGCAGTTCTTC
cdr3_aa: CASSEQGNRQFF

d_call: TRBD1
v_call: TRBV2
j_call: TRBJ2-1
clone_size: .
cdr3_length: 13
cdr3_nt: TGTGCCAGCAGCGCCAACAGGGGAAATGAGCAGTTCTTC
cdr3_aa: CASSANRGNEQFF

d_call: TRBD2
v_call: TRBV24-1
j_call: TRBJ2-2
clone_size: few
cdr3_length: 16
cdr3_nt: TGTGCCACCAGTGGGACTAGCGGGTCTTCCACCGGGGAGCTGTTTTTT
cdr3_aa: CATSGTSGSSTGELFF

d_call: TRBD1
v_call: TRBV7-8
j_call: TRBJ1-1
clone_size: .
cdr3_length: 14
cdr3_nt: TGTGCCAGCAGCAAACCGGGACAGGGGTCAGTAGCTTTCTTT
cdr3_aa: CASSKPGQGSVAFF

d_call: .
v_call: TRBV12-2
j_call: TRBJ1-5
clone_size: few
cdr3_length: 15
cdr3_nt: TGTGCAAGTTTAGAGCGGATGCTTCCTAATCAGCCCCAGCATTTT
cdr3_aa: CASLERMLPNQPQHF

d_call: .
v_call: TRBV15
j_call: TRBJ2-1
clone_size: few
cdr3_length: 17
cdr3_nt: TGTGCCACCAGCAGAGGTTCGGTTGGCGTCTCCTACAATGAGCAGTTCTTC
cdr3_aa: CATSRGSVGVSYNEQFF

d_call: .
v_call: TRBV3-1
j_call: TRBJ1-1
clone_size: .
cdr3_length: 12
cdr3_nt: TGTGCCAGCAGCCTGGGGAGGACTGAAGCTTTCTTT
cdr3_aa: CASSLGRTEAFF

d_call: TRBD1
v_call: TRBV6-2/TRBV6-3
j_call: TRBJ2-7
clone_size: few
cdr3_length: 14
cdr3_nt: TGTGCCAGCGGGACCGACAGGGGGACCTACGAGCAGTACTTC
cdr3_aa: CASGTDRGTYEQYF

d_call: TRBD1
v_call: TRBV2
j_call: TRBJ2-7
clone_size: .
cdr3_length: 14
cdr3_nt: TGTGCCAGCAGGAGGACAGGGGGGGCCTACGAGCAGTACTTC
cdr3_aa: CASRRTGGAYEQYF

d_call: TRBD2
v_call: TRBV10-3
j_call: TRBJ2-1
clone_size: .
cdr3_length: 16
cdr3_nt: TGTGCCATCAGAATGCGGGAGGAGAGCTCCTACAATGAGCAGTTCTTC
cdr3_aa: CAIRMREESSYNEQFF

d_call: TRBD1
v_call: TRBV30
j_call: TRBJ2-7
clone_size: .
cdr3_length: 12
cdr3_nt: TGTGCCTGGGCAGGGGGCTCCTACGAGCAGTACTTC
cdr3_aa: CAWAGGSYEQYF

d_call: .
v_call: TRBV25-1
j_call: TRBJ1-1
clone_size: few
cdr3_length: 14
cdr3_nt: TGTGCCAGCAGTGACCCAGGGAGGAACACTGAAGCTTTCTTT
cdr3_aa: CASSDPGRNTEAFF

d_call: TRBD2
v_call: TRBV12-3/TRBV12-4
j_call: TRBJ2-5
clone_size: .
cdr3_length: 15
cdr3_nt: TGTGCCAGCAGCCCTGGACTAGCGGCAAAAGAGACCCAGTACTTC
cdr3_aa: CASSPGLAAKETQYF

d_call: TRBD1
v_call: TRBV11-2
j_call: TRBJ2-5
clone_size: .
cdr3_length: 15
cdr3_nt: TGTGCCAGCAGGAAACCGGGACAGGTCCAAGAGACCCAGTACTTC
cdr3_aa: CASRKPGQVQETQYF

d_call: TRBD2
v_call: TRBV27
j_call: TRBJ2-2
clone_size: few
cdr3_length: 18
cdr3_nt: TGTGCCAGCAGTTTACGGACTAGCGGGAGTTCGAGCACCGGGGAGCTGTTTTTT
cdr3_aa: CASSLRTSGSSSTGELFF

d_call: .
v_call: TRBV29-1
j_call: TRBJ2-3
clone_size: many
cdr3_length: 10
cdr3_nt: TGCAGCGTGGACACAGATACGCAGTATTTT
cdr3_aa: CSVDTDTQYF

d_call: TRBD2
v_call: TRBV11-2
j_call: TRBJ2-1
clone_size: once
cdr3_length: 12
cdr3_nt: TGTGCCAGCAGCAACAGCGGGAGTTGGCTGTTCTTC
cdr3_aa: CASSNSGSWLFF

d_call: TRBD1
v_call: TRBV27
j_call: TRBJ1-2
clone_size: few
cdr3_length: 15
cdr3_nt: TGTGCCAGCAGTGTACAGGGGAATCATCCTAAAGGCTACACCTTC
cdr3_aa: CASSVQGNHPKGYTF

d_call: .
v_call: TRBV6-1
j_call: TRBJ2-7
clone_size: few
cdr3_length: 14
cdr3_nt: TGTGCCAGCTTCCCGGGGGGACAGACCTACGAGCAGTACTTC
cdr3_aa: CASFPGGQTYEQYF

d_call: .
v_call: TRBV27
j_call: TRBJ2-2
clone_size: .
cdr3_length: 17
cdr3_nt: TGTGCCAGCAGTTTATCCCCCGGGGCAGCGAACACCGGGGAGCTGTTTTTT
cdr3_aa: CASSLSPGAANTGELFF

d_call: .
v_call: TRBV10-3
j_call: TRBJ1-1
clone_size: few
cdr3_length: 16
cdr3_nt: TGTGCCATCAGTGAGTCGACAGCCCGAGGGAACACTGAAGCTTTCTTT
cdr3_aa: CAISESTARGNTEAFF

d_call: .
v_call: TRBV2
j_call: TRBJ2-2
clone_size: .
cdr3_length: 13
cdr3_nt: TGTGCCAGCAGTGACAGTGTTCCCGGGGAGCTGTTTTTT
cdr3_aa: CASSDSVPGELFF

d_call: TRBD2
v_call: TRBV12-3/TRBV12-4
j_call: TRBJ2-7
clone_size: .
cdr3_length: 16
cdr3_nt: TGTGCCAGCAGTCCTGGGTCTAGCGGGGGGTCCTACGAGCAGTACTTC
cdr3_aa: CASSPGSSGGSYEQYF

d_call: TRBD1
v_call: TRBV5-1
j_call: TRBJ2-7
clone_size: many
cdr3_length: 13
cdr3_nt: TGCGCCAGCAGCCCTGGACAGGGGACGCGGGAGTACTTC
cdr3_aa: CASSPGQGTREYF

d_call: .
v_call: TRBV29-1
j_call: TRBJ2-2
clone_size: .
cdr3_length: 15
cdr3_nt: TGCAGCGTGAGAGCTCTGGGGGTAAACACCGGGGAGCTGTTTTTT
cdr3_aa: CSVRALGVNTGELFF

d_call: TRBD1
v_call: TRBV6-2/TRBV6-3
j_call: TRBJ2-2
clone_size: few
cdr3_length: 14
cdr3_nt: TGTGCCAGCACCAGGACAGGGGAGTACGGGGAGCTGTTTTTT
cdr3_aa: CASTRTGEYGELFF

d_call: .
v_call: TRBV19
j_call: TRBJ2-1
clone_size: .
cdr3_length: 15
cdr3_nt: TGTGCCAGTAGTTTGTCATATGCCCTGTTAAGGCAGCAGTTCTTC
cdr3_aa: CASSLSYALLRQQFF

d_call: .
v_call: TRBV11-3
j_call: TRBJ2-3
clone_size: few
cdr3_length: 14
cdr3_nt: TGTGCCAGCAGCTTAACAGGAGGTGCGCCTGAGCAGTATTTT
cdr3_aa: CASSLTGGAPEQYF

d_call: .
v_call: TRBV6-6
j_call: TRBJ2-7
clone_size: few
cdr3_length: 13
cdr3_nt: TGTGCCAGCACCCCTCACGGCAACTACGAGCAGTACTTC
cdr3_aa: CASTPHGNYEQYF

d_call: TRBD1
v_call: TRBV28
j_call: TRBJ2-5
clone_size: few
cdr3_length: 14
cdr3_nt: TGTGCCAGCAGTCTGGACAGGGTAAAGGAGACCCAGTACTTC
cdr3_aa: CASSLDRVKETQYF

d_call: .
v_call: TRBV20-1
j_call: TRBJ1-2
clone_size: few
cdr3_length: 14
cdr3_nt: TGCAGTGCTAGGGACCCGACAGGAAACTATGGCTACACCTTC
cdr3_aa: CSARDPTGNYGYTF

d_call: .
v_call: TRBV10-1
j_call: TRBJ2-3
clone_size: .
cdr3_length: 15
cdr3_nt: TGCGCCAGCAGTGAGTCGGGACCCGGGACAGATACGCAGTATTTT
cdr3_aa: CASSESGPGTDTQYF

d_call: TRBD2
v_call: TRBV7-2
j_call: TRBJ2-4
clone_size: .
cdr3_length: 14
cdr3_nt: TGTGCCAGCAGCTTCCGCGGGAGAAAAAACATTCAGTACTTC
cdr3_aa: CASSFRGRKNIQYF

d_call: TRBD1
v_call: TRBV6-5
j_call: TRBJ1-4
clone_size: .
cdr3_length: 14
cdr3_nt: TGTGCCAGCAAACCCCGGGACAGGGGTGAAAAACTGTTTTTT
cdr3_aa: CASKPRDRGEKLFF

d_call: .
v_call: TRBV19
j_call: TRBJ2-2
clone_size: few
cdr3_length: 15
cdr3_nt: TGTGCCAGTAGTATAGGGTGGCGGAACACCGGGGAGCTGTTTTTT
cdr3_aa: CASSIGWRNTGELFF

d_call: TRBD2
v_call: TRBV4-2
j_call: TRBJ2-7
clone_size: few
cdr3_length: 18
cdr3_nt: TGTGCCAGCAGCGTTCTTAGCCCCTCTAGCGGGACGGTCTACGAGCAGTACTTC
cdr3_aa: CASSVLSPSSGTVYEQYF

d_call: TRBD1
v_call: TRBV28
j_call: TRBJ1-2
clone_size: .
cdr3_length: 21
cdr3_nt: TGTGCCAGCAGTTTATATATGTTGGCGGACAGGGGGAAAAAAAGCAACTATGGCTACACCTTC
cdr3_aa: CASSLYMLADRGKKSNYGYTF

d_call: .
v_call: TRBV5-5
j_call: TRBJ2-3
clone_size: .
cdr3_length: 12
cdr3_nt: TGTGCCAGCAGCTCATTAACTGGTACGCAGTATTTT
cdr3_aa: CASSSLTGTQYF

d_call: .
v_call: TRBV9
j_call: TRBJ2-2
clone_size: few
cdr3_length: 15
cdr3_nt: TGTGCCAGCAGCGTAGTAGAACTAGCCCCCGGGGAGCTGTTTTTT
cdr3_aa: CASSVVELAPGELFF

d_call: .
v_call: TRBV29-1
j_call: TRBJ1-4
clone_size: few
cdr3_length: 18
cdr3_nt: TGCAGCGTTGTAGAAAACAGAAAAGCGGGAGCAGCTAATGAAAAACTGTTTTTT
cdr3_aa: CSVVENRKAGAANEKLFF

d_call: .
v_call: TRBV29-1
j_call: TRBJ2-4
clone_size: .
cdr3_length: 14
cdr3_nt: TGCAGCGTTGATCCGCCGGGGGCGGATAACATTCAGTACTTC
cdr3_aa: CSVDPPGADNIQYF